A single sample gave rise to the 14 T cell receptor beta chains below, sequenced in a study of early T cells in non-severe SARS-CoV-2 infection. MiXCR, applied by TCRdb to the 5' RACE reads, yields one record per CDR3 protein. The data show under 70,000 distinct CDR3 sequences, 9.5% to 13% seen once. Source material: whole blood. The receptor source for this set is an adult who was a healthcare worker with PCR-confirmed SARS-CoV-2 infection or an uninfected control (not recorded which).

In its sample, this clonotype was seen many times. The V call is TRBV27, the J call TRBJ2-1; possible D gene TRBD2, 5 bases. V shed 3 bases and J shed 8 bases, with 14 bases lying between them. CDR3 length equals 14 residues. The germline gives CDR1 MNHEY, CDR2 SMNVEV (reference sequence). The CDR3, as DNA: TGTGCCAGCAGTTTCTCGGGGAATTATCATGAGCAGTTCTTC. Its protein is CASSFSGNYHEQFF.

This clonotype was seen repeatedly, ten times or more. This chain connects TRBV5-1 to TRBJ2-1; the D gene could be TRBD1 or TRBD2 (5 bases each). The CDR3 is 14 amino acids. In germline, CDR1 is SGHRS, CDR2 YFSETQ. Trimming left V 0 bases short and J 6 bases short, with 10 bases between. DNA for the CDR3: TGCGCCAGCAGCTTGGAGGGGAGAGTCAATGAGCAGTTCTTC. It encodes CASSLEGRVNEQFF.

The genes are TRBV28 and TRBJ2-5; TRBD1 or TRBD2 may be the D gene (7 bases each). V was clipped by 5 bases and J by 4 bases, with 20 bases between them. CDR1 and CDR2 (germline): MDHEN, SYDVKM. The CDR3 contains 16 residues. CDR3 nucleotide sequence: TGTGCCAGCAGTCCCCGAGGAGGGGGCGGGGGAGAGACCCAGTACTTC. This sequence encodes CASSPRGGGGGETQYF.

The chain carries TRBV29-1 and TRBJ2-3; 11 nucleotides match TRBD2. The V gene's germline CDR1 is SQVTM and CDR2 ANQGSEA. The CDR3 consists of 14 residues. Trimming cost V 3 bases and J 12 bases; bases outside gene matches: 11. CDR3 in amino acids: CSVDSSGRAHIQYF. The CDR3 DNA reads TGCAGCGTTGATAGTAGCGGGAGGGCACACATCCAGTATTTT.

This clonotype was detected a few times. The J gene is TRBJ2-1, the V gene TRBV3-1, with 8 nucleotides matching TRBD2. The V gene end was trimmed by 0 bases and the J gene end by 10 bases; junction bases not matched to a gene: 11. This CDR3 contains 16 residues. Germline V gives CDR1 LGHDT, CDR2 YNNKEL (reference sequence). This CDR3 reads CASSQEPRAGDGEQFF. The DNA of the CDR3 is TGTGCCAGCAGCCAAGAGCCTAGAGCGGGGGACGGCGAGCAGTTCTTC.

This clonotype was counted only a few times. This sequence joins TRBV9 and TRBJ1-6; 9 positions match TRBD1. Germline trimming cut 0 bases from V and 8 bases from J; bases unmatched to any gene: 3. CDR1 is SGDLS and CDR2 is YYNGEE in the germline V gene. The CDR3 has 15 residues. CDR3 residues: CASSVAGTGYSPLHF. In DNA form, the CDR3 reads TGTGCCAGCAGCGTAGCCGGGACAGGGTATTCACCCCTCCACTTT.

CDR3 DNA: TGTGCCAGCAGCTTAGGTGAATCCGGACTCCTATTTTTGGAGACCCAGTACTTC. Residues: CASSLGESGLLFLETQYF. The chain is built from TRBV7-9 and TRBJ2-5; a possible D gene is TRBD2 (5 bases). CDR1 and CDR2 (germline): SEHNR, FQNEAQ (reference sequence). This CDR3 is 18 amino acids long. The V end was cut by 1 base, the J end by 5 bases, with 23 bases between. The whole variable domain, remainder taken from reference TRBV7-9 and TRBJ2-5, is DTGVSQNPRHKITKRGQNVTFRCDPISEHNRLYWYRQTLGQGPEFLTYFQNEAQLEKSRLLSDRFSAERPKGSFSTLEIQRTEQGDSAMYLCASSLGESGLLFLETQYFGPGTRLLVL.

This clonotype occurred many times. The rearrangement links TRBV7-9 to TRBJ2-2, with D maybe TRBD1 (5 bases). V was shortened by 4 bases and J by 3 bases, with 12 bases between the two germline ends. The CDR3 extends over 15 amino acids. Germline assignment: CDR1 SEHNR and CDR2 FQNEAQ (reference sequence). CDR3 protein: CASSSRVIDTGELFF. The CDR3 DNA sequence: TGTGCCAGCAGCTCCAGGGTGATAGACACCGGGGAGCTGTTTTTT.

At least ten counts were recorded for this clonotype. The V gene is TRBV27, the J gene TRBJ2-3; TRBD2 agrees at 8 bases. The ends lost 5 bases at V and 1 base at J; junction bases unmatched: 5. CDR3 length: 15 residues. The V gene's germline CDR1 is MNHEY and CDR2 SMNVEV (reference sequence). The CDR3 loop is CASSPQLAGTDTQYF. CDR3 bases: TGTGCCAGCAGTCCACAACTAGCGGGCACAGATACGCAGTATTTT.

This clonotype came up many times. V gene TRBV19 combines with J gene TRBJ2-1; 7 bases are a match to TRBD2. Unmatched junction bases numbered 3, after V lost 4 bases and J lost 6 bases. The CDR3 loop spans 13 amino acids. CDR1 LNHDA and CDR2 SQIVND come from the germline V gene (reference sequence). CDR3 amino acids: CASSNWGGNEQFF. In DNA, the CDR3 is TGTGCCAGTAGTAACTGGGGGGGCAATGAGCAGTTCTTC.

This clonotype showed up many times. The genes are TRBV7-9 and TRBJ2-7; no clear D gene. The CDR3 length is 14 residues. V was shortened by 5 bases and J by 3 bases, with 14 bases between the two germline ends. Germline V gene data show CDR1 as SEHNR and CDR2 as FQNEAQ (reference sequence). The CDR3 region has the DNA TGTGCCAGCAGCCCCCGTGAGGTCCTCTACGAGCAGTACTTC. Protein: CASSPREVLYEQYF.

This clonotype was recorded at least ten times. The chain carries TRBV12-3 or TRBV12-4 and TRBJ1-1, with 9 nucleotides matching TRBD1. Trimming took 6 bases from V and 11 from J; bases not matched to a gene: 13. The CDR3 extends over 14 amino acids. CDR3 nucleotide sequence: TGTGCCAGCAGGAGAGGGACAGGGAGTGAGTGGGCTTTCTTT. It yields the protein CASRRGTGSEWAFF.

In its sample, this clonotype was seen a few times. V gene TRBV7-9 combines with J gene TRBJ1-2, with D tentatively TRBD1 (5 bases). Germline V gene lookup returns CDR1 SEHNR and CDR2 FQNEAQ (reference sequence). This CDR3 has 13 residues. The V end lost 2 bases, the J end lost 3 bases, and 7 bases lay between the germline ends. The DNA of the CDR3 is TGTGCCAGCAGCTTATTGACAGACTATGGCTACACCTTC. This translates into CASSLLTDYGYTF.

This clonotype came up many times. J is TRBJ1-1 and V is TRBV5-1, with D uncertain. This CDR3 contains 14 residues. V was cut by 4 bases and J by 3 bases, with 13 bases left in between. CDR1 is SGHRS, CDR2 YFSETQ, per germline. The CDR3 spells CASSPRSGYTEAFF. CDR3 in DNA: TGCGCCAGCAGCCCCCGGTCCGGATACACTGAAGCTTTCTTT.